Below are 21 T cell receptor beta chains sequenced from a single sample in a study of beta chain features in type 1 diabetes. Study-wide results and caveats: TCRB CDR3 length was moderately but significantly reduced in all four CD4+ subsets of Type 1 diabetes patients.

No antigen is known for these receptors. The entirety of the isolated RNA underwent reverse transcription, so expressed TCRB transcripts were sequenced. Libraries were prepared by immunoSEQ multiplex PCR; TCRdb keeps only in-frame clonotypes and omits some of them. The data contain about 710,000 clones, around 15% of them seen just once; the ten biggest clones take up 0.035% to 0.045%. The specimen was naive CD4+ T cells from blood. The receptors come from a man aged 18 to 30 with type 1 diabetes.

V usage is TRBV5-6 and J usage is TRBJ2-6; the D is unclear. This CDR3 is built from 15 residues. Trimming stripped 6 bases from V and 0 bases from J, with 10 bases between. Germline V lookup: CDR1 SGHDT, CDR2 YYEEEE. CDR3 sequence (DNA): TGTGCCAGCATGCGGCGGACCTCTGGGGCCAACGTCCTGACTTTC. This gives the protein CASMRRTSGANVLTF.

The chain carries TRBV2 and TRBJ2-5; TRBD2 matches 13 bases. The V gene end was trimmed by 5 bases and the J gene end by 3 bases; junction bases not matched to a gene: 3. The germline CDR1 and CDR2 sequences are SNHLY and FYNNEI. The CDR3 runs to 15 residues. CDR3 sequence (DNA): TGTGCCAGCAGTAGGACTAGCGGGGGAGAAGAGACCCAGTACTTC. Residues: CASSRTSGGEETQYF. The full variable domain, its missing parts supplied by reference TRBV2 and TRBJ2-5, is EPEVTQTPSHQVTQMGQEVILRCVPISNHLYFYWYRQILGQKVEFLVSFYNNEISEKSEIFDDQFSVERPDGSNFTLKIRSTKLEDSAMYFCASSRTSGGEETQYFGPGTRLLVL.

The chain joins TRBV7-2 to TRBJ1-4; D is ambiguous. Germline V gene data show CDR1 as SGHTA and CDR2 as FQGNSA. Trimming pared 1 base from V and 0 bases from J, leaving 9 bases between. The CDR3 length is 16 residues. The chain's CDR3 is CASSLVAAATNEKLFF. CDR3 DNA sequence: TGTGCCAGCAGCTTAGTAGCGGCAGCAACTAATGAAAAACTGTTTTTT.

This clone was seen more than once but under ten times. The sample contains more than one DNA sequence encoding this CDR3. This rearrangement joins TRBV30 to TRBJ1-2; D is unclear. The CDR3 length is 13 residues. Germline V gene data show CDR1 as GTSNPN and CDR2 as SVGIG (reference sequence). V was trimmed by 0 bases and J by 1 base, leaving 6 bases between them. For the CDR3, the DNA is TGTGCCTGGAGTGTACGCCTTAACTATGGCTACACCTTC. Amino acids: CAWSVRLNYGYTF.

Only a few counts were recorded for this clone. The chain uses TRBV7-2 and TRBJ1-4; 9 nucleotides match TRBD1. After removal of 4 bases from V and 7 bases from J, the junction contained 7 bases not matched to a gene. The CDR3 loop spans 15 amino acids. Germline assignment: CDR1 SGHTA and CDR2 FQGNSA. The DNA for the CDR3 is TGTGCCAGCAGCTCCGGACAGGGGCGGGGTGAAAAACTGTTTTTT. The encoded protein is CASSSGQGRGEKLFF.

This clone was detected a few times. This chain joins TRBV30 and TRBJ2-7, with TRBD1 identical over 7 bases. This CDR3 has 14 residues. CDR1 and CDR2 (germline): GTSNPN, SVGIG (reference sequence). Unmatched junction bases numbered 6, after V lost 4 bases and J lost 0 bases. CDR3 in amino acids: CAWTGTESSYEQYF. The CDR3 DNA reads TGTGCCTGGACCGGGACAGAGAGCTCCTACGAGCAGTACTTC.

The chain carries TRBV19 and TRBJ2-7, with 9 nucleotides matching TRBD2. CDR3 length: 14 residues. V lost 5 bases to trimming and J lost 4 bases; unmatched junction nucleotides: 6. Germline V gene lookup returns CDR1 LNHDA and CDR2 SQIVND (reference sequence). The CDR3 reads CASSFSGGRYEQYF. The CDR3 nucleotides are TGTGCCAGTAGTTTTAGCGGGGGCCGATACGAGCAGTACTTC.

This clone has a handful of counts. CDR3 nucleotides: TGTGCCAGCAGTGAAGTAGTGGGCACTGGCTACACCTTC. Protein: CASSEVVGTGYTF. The chain recombines TRBV2 with TRBJ1-2; D is ambiguous. V lost 1 base and J 7 bases, leaving 10 bases between the germline ends. This CDR3 spans 13 amino acids. From germline, CDR1 is SNHLY and CDR2 FYNNEI.

The rearrangement links TRBV27 to TRBJ1-1, with TRBD1 matching over 7 bases. Germline CDR1 reads MNHEY; CDR2 reads SMNVEV (reference sequence). J lost 7 bases, V lost 9 bases, and 5 bases had no gene match. This CDR3 is 11 amino acids long. This CDR3 reads CASVGQIEAFF. In nucleotides, the CDR3 is TGTGCCAGTGTGGGACAGATTGAAGCTTTCTTT.

This clone appeared a few times. The gene calls are TRBV5-1 and TRBJ2-7; TRBD1 agrees at 9 bases. The CDR3 has 15 amino acids. Trimming at V came to 3 bases and at J to 3 bases, leaving 7 bases not matched to a gene. CDR1 and CDR2 from the germline V gene are SGHRS and YFSETQ. The CDR3 DNA sequence: TGCGCCAGCAGCTCCCGGGACAGGGCAAACTACGAGCAGTACTTC. This translates into CASSSRDRANYEQYF.

Only a few counts were recorded for this clone. The rearrangement joins TRBV28 to TRBJ2-7; 8 bases fit TRBD2. CDR3 length: 14 amino acids. Looked up from germline, CDR1 is MDHEN and CDR2 is SYDVKM. V shed 7 bases, J shed 0 bases, and the junction held 5 bases outside the gene matches. This chain's CDR3 is CASISGISSYEQYF. CDR3 sequence (DNA): TGTGCCAGCATTAGCGGGATTAGCTCCTACGAGCAGTACTTC.

The chain joins TRBV29-1 to TRBJ2-1; D gene uncertain. Trimming shortened V by 0 bases and J by 5 bases, and 11 bases separated the two germline ends. The length of the CDR3 is 14 residues. CDR1 and CDR2 from the germline V gene are SQVTM and ANQGSEA. This chain's CDR3 is CSVEDLTDNNEQFF. CDR3 DNA: TGCAGCGTTGAAGATCTTACGGATAACAATGAGCAGTTCTTC.

This chain connects TRBV28 to TRBJ2-4, with D unclear. The CDR3 totals 15 residues. The V gene's germline CDR1 is MDHEN and CDR2 SYDVKM. Trimming left V 3 bases short and J 3 bases short, with 12 bases between. The DNA of the CDR3 is TGTGCCAGCAGTTTGTCTGTGGGTGGCAAAAACATTCAGTACTTC. Its translation: CASSLSVGGKNIQYF.

In this sample, this clone turned up a few times. This specimen includes other DNA sequences encoding the same CDR3. The chain is built from TRBV5-4 and TRBJ2-5, with D uncertain. CDR1 and CDR2 (germline): SGHNT, YYREEE (reference sequence). V was trimmed by 4 bases and J by 4 bases, leaving 11 bases between them. CDR3 length: 13 amino acids. CDR3 coding DNA: TGTGCCAGCAGCCCGGGTAGGAGAGAGACCCAGTACTTC. Translated: CASSPGRRETQYF.

This clone was counted a few times. This rearrangement joins TRBV11-3 to TRBJ2-1; 7 nucleotides agree with TRBD2. With 4 bases clipped from V and 0 bases from J, the junction kept 0 bases outside the gene matches. This CDR3 comprises 14 residues. CDR1 is SGHNT and CDR2 is YENEEA in the germline V gene. The CDR3 nucleotides are TGTGCCAGCAGCTGGACTAGCTCCTACAATGAGCAGTTCTTC. This encodes CASSWTSSYNEQFF.

There are a few counts of this clone. The junction does not match germline at one end; this may be a read error. V usage is TRBV7-9 and J usage is TRBJ1-1, with D uncertain. The CDR3 runs to 13 residues. Germline values: CDR1 SEHNR, CDR2 FQNEAQ (reference sequence). CDR3 bases: TGTGCCACCAGCCTGGACGCGAACACTGAAGCTTTCTTT. It translates to CATSLDANTEAFF. Full variable domain (rest looked up from reference TRBV7-9 and TRBJ1-1): DTGVSQNPRHKITKRGQNVTFRCDPISEHNRLYWYRQTLGQGPEFLTYFQNEAQLEKSRLLSDRFSAERPKGSFSTLEIQRTEQGDSAMYLCATSLDANTEAFFGQGTRLTVV.

This clone was picked up a small number of times. The chain combines TRBV7-9 with TRBJ2-1; possibly TRBD1 for D (5 bases). V shed 5 bases and J shed 12 bases, with 14 bases lying between them. CDR1 and CDR2 from the germline V gene are SEHNR and FQNEAQ (reference sequence). There are 12 residues in the CDR3. The CDR3 loop is CASSVRGRGQFF. CDR3 bases: TGTGCCAGCAGCGTCCGAGGAAGGGGGCAGTTCTTC.

A few counts support this clone. The chain joins TRBV2 to TRBJ1-5; no firm D call. Trimming removed 0 bases from V and 15 bases from J, with 12 bases in between. This CDR3 comprises 12 residues. Germline CDR1 SNHLY, CDR2 FYNNEI. This chain's CDR3 is CASSEAAGIRHF. In DNA form, the CDR3 reads TGTGCCAGCAGTGAAGCCGCGGGCATCCGGCATTTT.

This clone was counted a few times. The chain combines TRBV2 with TRBJ1-2, with unresolved D. The germline CDR1 and CDR2 sequences are SNHLY and FYNNEI. Trimming removed 6 bases at V and 6 bases at J, with 8 bases between. This CDR3 contains 11 residues. CDR3 bases: TGTGCCAGCAGGTTCGGAGATGGCTACACCTTC. This translates into CASRFGDGYTF.

The CDR3 reads CASSFYRGGTEAFF. The CDR3, as DNA: TGTGCCAGCAGCTTCTACAGGGGAGGCACTGAAGCTTTCTTT. V is TRBV7-2 and J is TRBJ1-1; 7 nucleotides agree with TRBD1. Germline V lookup: CDR1 SGHTA, CDR2 FQGNSA. The CDR3 spans 14 residues. V was clipped by 3 bases and J by 4 bases; unmatched bases: 5.

This clone was seen a handful of times. The CDR3 DNA sequence: TGTGCCAGCAGCCCGACAGGCAACACTGAAGCTTTCTTT. Translating it yields CASSPTGNTEAFF. The V gene is TRBV13, the J gene TRBJ1-1; D possibly corresponds to TRBD1 (6 bases). The CDR3 runs to 13 residues. Looked up from germline, CDR1 is PRHDT and CDR2 is FYEKMQ (reference sequence). The V gene lost 5 bases and the J gene lost 2 bases, with 9 bases spanning the gap.